Detailed here is one T cell receptor beta chain. This entry belongs to a study of blood T cell repertoires in COVID-19. The method was immunoSEQ multiplex PCR; TCRdb's version includes in-frame clones alone and lacks a portion of them. The sample records about 360,000 clones, 70% to 90% being singletons. The CDR3 consists of 15 residues. Germline V gives CDR1 SNHLY, CDR2 FYNNEI. The V end lost 2 bases, the J end lost 5 bases, and 15 bases lay between the germline ends. The V and J genes are TRBV2 and TRBJ2-5, with D perhaps matching TRBD1 (6 bases). The receptor's source is a woman aged 35 to 49 with acute COVID-19. Sequencing was carried out using PBMCs or T cells enriched from blood (not recorded which). CDR3 amino acids: CASSETNRVSETQYF. CDR3 DNA sequence: TGTGCCAGCAGTGAAACAAACAGGGTTTCGGAGACCCAGTACTTC. The full variable domain, rest sourced from reference TRBV2 and TRBJ2-5, is EPEVTQTPSHQVTQMGQEVILRCVPISNHLYFYWYRQILGQKVEFLVSFYNNEISEKSEIFDDQFSVERPDGSNFTLKIRSTKLEDSAMYFCASSETNRVSETQYFGPGTRLLVL.